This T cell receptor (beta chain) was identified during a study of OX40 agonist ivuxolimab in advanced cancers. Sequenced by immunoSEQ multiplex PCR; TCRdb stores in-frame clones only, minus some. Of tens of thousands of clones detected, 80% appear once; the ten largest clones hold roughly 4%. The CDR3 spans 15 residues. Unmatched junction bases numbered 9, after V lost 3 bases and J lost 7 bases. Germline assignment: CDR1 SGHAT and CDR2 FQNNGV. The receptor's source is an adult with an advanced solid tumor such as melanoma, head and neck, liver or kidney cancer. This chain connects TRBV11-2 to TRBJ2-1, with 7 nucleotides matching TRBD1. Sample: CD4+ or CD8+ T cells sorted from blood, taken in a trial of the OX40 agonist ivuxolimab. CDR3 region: CASSLSFDRANEQFF. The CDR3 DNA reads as TGTGCCAGCAGCTTGTCCTTTGACAGGGCAAATGAGCAGTTCTTC.